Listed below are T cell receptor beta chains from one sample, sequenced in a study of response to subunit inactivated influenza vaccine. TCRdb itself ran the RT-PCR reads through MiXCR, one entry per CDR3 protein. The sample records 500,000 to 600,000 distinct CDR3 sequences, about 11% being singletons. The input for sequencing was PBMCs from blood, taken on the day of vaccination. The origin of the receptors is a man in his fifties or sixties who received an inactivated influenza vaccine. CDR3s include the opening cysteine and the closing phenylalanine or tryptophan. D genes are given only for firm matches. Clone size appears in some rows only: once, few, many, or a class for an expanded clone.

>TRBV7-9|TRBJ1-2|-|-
CASSLTGHGYTF
TGTGCCAGCAGCCTTACAGGGCACGGCTACACCTTC
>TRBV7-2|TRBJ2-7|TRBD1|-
CASSLDSTGQGREQYF
TGTGCCAGCAGCTTAGATAGCACGGGACAGGGGCGCGAGCAGTACTTC
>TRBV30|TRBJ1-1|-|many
CAWSPTGLMRAEAFF
TGTGCCTGGAGTCCTACGGGGCTAATGAGGGCTGAAGCTTTCTTT
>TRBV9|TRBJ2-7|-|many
CASSAGPLGNEQYF
TGTGCCAGCAGCGCCGGTCCCCTCGGCAACGAGCAGTACTTC
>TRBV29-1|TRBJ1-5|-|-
CRNTGCGQPQHF
TGCAGGAACACAGGGTGCGGACAGCCCCAGCATTTT
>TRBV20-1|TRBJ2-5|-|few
CSAIPRAQETQYF
TGCAGTGCTATTCCGAGGGCCCAAGAGACCCAGTACTTC
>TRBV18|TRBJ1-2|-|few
CASSPPLTVTTGYTF
TGTGCCAGCTCACCTCCTTTGACAGTGACAACTGGCTACACCTTC
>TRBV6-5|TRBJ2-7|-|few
CASSYSPAYEQYF
TGTGCCAGCAGTTACTCCCCAGCCTACGAGCAGTACTTC
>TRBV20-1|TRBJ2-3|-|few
CSARGPHTANTDTQYF
TGCAGTGCTAGAGGCCCCCACACGGCAAACACAGATACGCAGTATTTT
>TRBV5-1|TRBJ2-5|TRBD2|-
CASSLRSSGSAYQETQYF
TGCGCCAGCAGCTTGAGGTCTAGCGGGAGTGCGTACCAAGAGACCCAGTACTTC
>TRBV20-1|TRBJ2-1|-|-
CSGRVIPGGGEAYNEQFF
TGCAGTGGTAGAGTCATTCCCGGCGGTGGAGAGGCCTACAATGAGCAGTTCTTC
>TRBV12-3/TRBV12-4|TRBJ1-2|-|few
CASSLGEGGYGYTF
TGTGCCAGCAGTTTAGGAGAGGGAGGCTATGGCTACACCTTC
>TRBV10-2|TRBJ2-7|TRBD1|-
CASNRGITGTGHYEQYF
TGCGCCAGCAATAGGGGGATTACCGGGACAGGACACTACGAGCAGTACTTC
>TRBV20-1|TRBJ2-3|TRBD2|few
CSARKRGTDTQYF
TGCAGTGCTAGAAAGCGGGGGACAGATACGCAGTATTTT
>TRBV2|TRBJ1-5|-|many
CASSVPNQPQHF
TGTGCCAGCAGTGTCCCTAATCAGCCCCAGCATTTT
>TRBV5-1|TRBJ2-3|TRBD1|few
CASSEGQTGTQYF
TGCGCCAGCAGCGAGGGACAGACGGGTACGCAGTATTTT
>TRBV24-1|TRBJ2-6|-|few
CATSDRMTVFHSGANVLTF
TGTGCCACCAGTGATCGCATGACGGTTTTTCACTCTGGGGCCAACGTCCTGACTTTC
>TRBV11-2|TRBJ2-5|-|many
CASSLEVYQETQYF
TGTGCCAGCAGCTTAGAGGTTTACCAAGAGACCCAGTACTTC
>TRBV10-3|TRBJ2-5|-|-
CAISESSGGETQYF
TGTGCCATCAGTGAGTCATCAGGTGGGGAGACCCAGTACTTC
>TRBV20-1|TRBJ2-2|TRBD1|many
CSASKGADTGELFF
TGCAGTGCTAGCAAGGGGGCGGACACCGGGGAGCTGTTTTTT
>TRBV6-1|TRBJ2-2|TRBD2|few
CASSVLSGGHTNTGELFF
TGTGCCAGCAGCGTTCTTAGCGGGGGGCACACGAACACCGGGGAGCTGTTTTTT
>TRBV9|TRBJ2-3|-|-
CASSLSGSDTDTQYF
TGTGCCAGCAGCCTTAGCGGCTCCGACACAGATACGCAGTATTTT
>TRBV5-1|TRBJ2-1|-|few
CASSLEGQSYNEQFF
TGCGCCAGCAGCTTGGAAGGGCAATCCTACAATGAGCAGTTCTTC
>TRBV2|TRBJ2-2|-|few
CASSEARTRELFF
TGTGCCAGCAGTGAAGCGCGAACGCGGGAGCTGTTTTTT
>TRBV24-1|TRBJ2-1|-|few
CATSDLPQRANRAFTYNEQFF
TGTGCCACCAGTGATTTGCCACAGAGGGCCAACAGGGCTTTTACCTACAATGAGCAGTTCTTC
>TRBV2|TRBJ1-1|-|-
CASSEEGTGGTEAFF
TGTGCCAGCAGTGAAGAGGGAACGGGTGGCACTGAAGCTTTCTTT
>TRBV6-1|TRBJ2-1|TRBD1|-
CASSAGQGYEQFF
TGTGCCAGCAGTGCGGGACAGGGATACGAGCAGTTCTTC